These T cell receptor beta chains were read from a single sample in a study of blood T cells in healthy people across ages. Each CDR3 protein is one row after TCRdb ran MiXCR on the 5' RACE reads. The table includes hundreds of thousands of distinct CDR3 sequences, 45% to 65% detected once. Sequencing was done on a sample of blood. The receptors were sampled from a man between 60 and 70 years old in good health. The CDR3 runs from the conserved cysteine through the conserved F or W. Fields, in order: V gene, J gene, CDR3 protein.

>TRBV12-3/TRBV12-4|TRBJ2-1
CASLARGHNEQFF
>TRBV20-1|TRBJ2-1
CSARVLAGGLSSYNEQFF
>TRBV6-5|TRBJ1-1
CASRETGKVTEAFF
>TRBV3-1|TRBJ1-6
CASSQADRGGAPLHF
>TRBV27|TRBJ2-1
CASSRQGPNEQFF
>TRBV20-1|TRBJ2-5
CSARGLFPQETQYF
>TRBV3-1|TRBJ2-1
CASSLRRLAENNEQFF
>TRBV10-3|TRBJ2-7
CAIRAVVNYEQYF
>TRBV15|TRBJ2-5
CATSRDPSAGGTQYF
>TRBV20-1|TRBJ2-5
CSARPSGRGLETQYF
>TRBV12-3/TRBV12-4|TRBJ2-1
CASSFRSGGRLGQFF
>TRBV10-3|TRBJ2-5
CAISESDPSGETQYF
>TRBV14|TRBJ2-7
CASSQTLGTLYEQYF
>TRBV7-2|TRBJ2-7
CASSLYGASYEQYF
>TRBV24-1|TRBJ2-1
CATSDSQGAANNEQFF
>TRBV7-2|TRBJ1-2
CASSLVGPVPYGYTF
>TRBV5-1|TRBJ1-1
CASSSGTGGTEAFF
>TRBV20-1|TRBJ2-1
CSAVSTALFHNEQFF
>TRBV7-9|TRBJ2-3
CASSLGTMADTQYF
>TRBV24-1|TRBJ2-1
CATSDPLTGGMGYNEQFF
>TRBV7-2|TRBJ1-1
CASSLRTDGNTEAFF
>TRBV4-1|TRBJ1-2
CASSQEEAGGYGYTF
>TRBV4-1|TRBJ1-2
CASSQDRGLGGYTF
>TRBV11-2|TRBJ2-1
CASGSGSNSNEQFF
>TRBV2|TRBJ2-3
CASNSGPPTDTQYF
>TRBV5-1|TRBJ2-1
CASSWETLAGNNEQFF
>TRBV5-5|TRBJ1-2
CAGSLSDRPYGYTF
>TRBV12-3/TRBV12-4|-
CARGGYVETQYF
>TRBV5-1|TRBJ1-5
CASSSGTDSNQPQHF
>TRBV5-1|TRBJ2-1
CASSLASGGPNEQFF
>TRBV3-1|TRBJ2-3
CASSRGQTSTDTQYF
>TRBV20-1|TRBJ2-5
CSAHDRGWETQYF
>TRBV7-2|TRBJ2-3
CASSLQGRDTQYF
>TRBV28|TRBJ2-7
CASRTGTSGNEQYF
>TRBV2|TRBJ2-1
CASSGLAGGLNEQFF
>TRBV27|TRBJ1-2
CASSPRGQYYGYTF
>TRBV14|TRBJ2-1
CASSLRDASYNEQFF
>TRBV28|TRBJ1-2
CASRPGAVYGYTF
>TRBV6-5|TRBJ2-7
CASSQSASYEQYF
>TRBV6-4|TRBJ2-3
CASSDSTRGGLDTQYF
>TRBV20-1|TRBJ2-1
CSARELPGTGVRNEQFF
>TRBV7-2|TRBJ2-1
CASSTYQGYDEQFF
>TRBV29-1|TRBJ2-3
CSSRLGEQNTDTQYF
>TRBV4-1|TRBJ2-1
CASSPQLRGGEQFF
>TRBV18|TRBJ2-5
CASSPPWTGGTQETQYF
>TRBV18|TRBJ2-1
CASSSTGGFVAEQFF
>TRBV6-2/TRBV6-3|TRBJ1-1
CASKKPRENTEAFF
>TRBV20-1|TRBJ1-1
CSARDSYRMNTEAFF
>TRBV18|-
CASQRDRGGETQYF
>TRBV3-1|TRBJ2-5
CASSHPAAPRGETQYF
>TRBV7-9|TRBJ1-2
CASSRDSSSIYGYTF
>TRBV24-1|TRBJ2-4
CATSDLLSSPTGQGLKNIQYF
>TRBV21-1|TRBJ2-3
CASRRGVRTDTQYF
>TRBV4-1|TRBJ1-4
CASRPDRGIDREKLFF
>TRBV18|TRBJ1-1
CASSREEGVLTEAFF